Listed below are T cell receptor beta chains from one sample, sequenced in a study of shared clonotypes between healthy human individuals. Here immunoSEQ multiplex PCR was the method, and the copy in TCRdb shows in-frame clones only, minus some. The repertoire holds 740,000 or so clones, 73% seen once, with around 1.8% in the top ten. The sample comprised memory CD4+ T cells sorted from blood. These receptor sequences come from a woman in her 30s in good health. Both conserved end residues are part of each CDR3. Each record gives: J gene, V gene, clone size, CDR3 length, D gene, CDR3 protein, CDR3 DNA. D genes are given only for firm matches. Size values are once, few and many counts, or a class for expanded clones, and some rows have none.

TRBJ2-3 | TRBV6-5 | . | 15 | . | CASTFSGLSTDTQYF | TGTGCCAGCACCTTCTCCGGGCTTAGCACAGATACGCAGTATTTT
TRBJ1-5 | TRBV19 | . | 15 | . | CASSIEQGMGQPQHF | TGTGCCAGTAGTATAGAACAGGGAATGGGACAGCCCCAGCATTTT
TRBJ2-1 | TRBV4-1 | few | 16 | . | CASSQIGSSNYNEQFF | TGCGCCAGCAGCCAAATTGGTAGCTCAAACTACAATGAGCAGTTCTTC
TRBJ1-1 | TRBV5-1 | . | 14 | . | CASSLDSLNTEAFF | TGCGCCAGCAGCTTGGACAGCTTGAACACTGAAGCTTTCTTT
TRBJ1-1 | TRBV28 | many | 15 | . | CASSPHKGERTEAFF | TGTGCCAGCAGTCCCCATAAGGGGGAGCGCACTGAAGCTTTCTTT
TRBJ1-3 | TRBV10-1 | . | 12 | . | CASSPSGNTIYF | TGCGCCAGCAGTCCTTCTGGAAACACCATATATTTT
TRBJ1-1 | TRBV6-5 | . | 15 | . | CASSYGPEQNTEAFF | TGTGCCAGCAGTTATGGTCCAGAACAGAACACTGAAGCTTTCTTT
TRBJ2-5 | TRBV6-1 | once | 15 | TRBD2 | CATTKTSGIQETQYF | TGTGCCACGACCAAGACTAGCGGGATCCAAGAGACCCAGTACTTC
TRBJ2-1 | TRBV7-9 | . | 15 | TRBD2 | CASSPSGSSYNEQFF | TGTGCCAGCTCCCCGAGCGGGAGCTCCTACAATGAGCAGTTCTTC
TRBJ1-2 | TRBV4-1 | . | 15 | TRBD1 | CASSTRQGANYGYTF | TGCGCCAGCAGCACCCGACAGGGTGCCAACTATGGCTACACCTTC
TRBJ2-1 | TRBV5-1 | . | 17 | TRBD2 | CASSWGGLAGLGNEQFF | TGCGCCAGCAGCTGGGGGGGACTAGCGGGACTCGGCAATGAGCAGTTCTTC
TRBJ2-1 | TRBV6-1 | . | 15 | . | CASSEGYSGVNEQFF | TGTGCCAGTAGTGAAGGATATTCCGGGGTTAATGAGCAGTTCTTC
TRBJ1-1 | TRBV2 | few | 15 | . | CASSDLGPSNTEAFF | TGTGCCAGCAGTGACCTTGGCCCCTCTAACACTGAAGCTTTCTTT
TRBJ2-2 | TRBV6-1 | once | 16 | . | CASSELYGTGVGELFF | TGTGCCAGCAGTGAACTATACGGGACCGGGGTCGGGGAGCTGTTTTTT
TRBJ2-5 | TRBV27 | . | 13 | . | CASSLLAGWDQYF | TGTGCCAGCAGTTTGTTGGCGGGATGGGACCAGTACTTC
TRBJ1-1 | TRBV7-9 | . | 15 | . | CASSSRRGSWTEAFF | TGTGCCAGCAGCTCCCGGAGGGGGTCTTGGACTGAAGCTTTCTTT
TRBJ1-5 | TRBV19 | . | 14 | . | CASTSSSGVQPQHF | TGTGCCAGTACTTCTAGCTCGGGGGTTCAGCCCCAGCATTTT
TRBJ2-3 | TRBV6-4 | . | 15 | TRBD2 | CASGAGGLNTDTQYF | TGTGCCAGCGGAGCGGGAGGCCTTAACACAGATACGCAGTATTTT
TRBJ1-1 | TRBV18 | . | 13 | TRBD1 | CASSLTDRTEAFF | TGTGCCAGCTCGCTCACGGACAGGACTGAAGCTTTCTTT
TRBJ1-3 | TRBV5-1 | . | 14 | . | CASSLGTQGNTIYF | TGCGCCAGCAGCTTGGGGACTCAAGGAAACACCATATATTTT
TRBJ2-4 | TRBV6-5 | few | 13 | . | CASRSGSKNIQYF | TGTGCCAGCAGGTCAGGGTCCAAAAACATTCAGTACTTC
TRBJ2-1 | TRBV7-9 | once | 15 | TRBD2 | CASSLGGLPYNEQFF | TGTGCCAGCAGCTTAGGGGGACTACCTTACAATGAGCAGTTCTTC
TRBJ2-7 | TRBV20-1 | many | 11 | . | CSAPIVGSRYF | TGCAGTGCTCCTATCGTGGGGAGTCGGTACTTC
TRBJ2-7 | TRBV19 | . | 14 | TRBD1 | CASSRTGGGYEQYF | TGTGCCAGTAGCCGGACAGGGGGCGGTTACGAGCAGTACTTC
TRBJ1-5 | TRBV27 | . | 14 | . | CASSSADRNQPQHF | TGTGCCAGCAGTTCCGCCGACAGGAATCAGCCCCAGCATTTT
TRBJ2-2 | TRBV15 | . | 14 | . | CATSRDRGSGELFF | TGTGCCACCAGCAGAGATCGGGGATCCGGGGAGCTGTTTTTT
TRBJ1-1 | TRBV28 | few | 13 | . | CASSFSWNTEAFF | TGTGCCAGCAGTTTCTCGTGGAACACTGAAGCTTTCTTT
TRBJ2-5 | TRBV6-1 | once | 14 | . | CASSEWGYQETQYF | TGTGCCAGCAGTGAATGGGGGTACCAAGAGACCCAGTACTTC
TRBJ2-5 | TRBV5-1 | many | 15 | . | CASSNQGTARETQYF | TGCGCCAGCAGCAACCAGGGGACGGCGAGGGAGACCCAGTACTTC
TRBJ2-7 | TRBV7-9 | . | 16 | TRBD1 | CASSSWGGQGAGEQYF | TGTGCCAGCAGTTCCTGGGGAGGACAGGGGGCTGGCGAGCAGTACTTC
TRBJ2-7 | TRBV29-1 | few | 16 | . | CSVDFRFGGNGYEQYF | TGCAGCGTTGATTTCAGGTTTGGGGGGAATGGATACGAGCAGTACTTC
TRBJ2-1 | TRBV27 | . | 14 | TRBD2 | CASRPAGKYNEQFF | TGTGCCAGCAGGCCAGCGGGGAAATACAATGAGCAGTTCTTC
TRBJ2-2 | TRBV7-2 | . | 17 | TRBD2 | CASSSSGLAGGHRELFF | TGTGCCAGCAGTTCTTCCGGACTAGCGGGGGGGCACCGGGAGCTGTTTTTT
TRBJ2-2 | TRBV10-2 | . | 14 | TRBD1 | CASKGASNTGELFF | TGCGCCAGCAAGGGGGCCTCAAACACCGGGGAGCTGTTTTTT
TRBJ2-3 | TRBV30 | few | 14 | . | CAWSVSLDTDTQYF | TGTGCCTGGAGTGTTTCTCTAGACACAGATACGCAGTATTTT
TRBJ1-1 | TRBV11-2 | . | 17 | . | CASSLDVLGGASTEAFF | TGTGCCAGCAGCTTAGATGTCTTGGGGGGCGCAAGCACTGAAGCTTTCTTT
TRBJ1-5 | TRBV19 | . | 13 | . | CASSISINQPQHF | TGTGCCAGTAGTATATCGATAAATCAGCCCCAGCATTTT
TRBJ2-7 | TRBV6-5 | . | 14 | TRBD1 | CASSYSGQGHEQYF | TGTGCCAGCAGTTACTCGGGACAGGGCCACGAGCAGTACTTC
TRBJ2-6 | TRBV2 | . | 15 | . | CASSQQGSGANVLTF | TGTGCCAGCAGTCAACAGGGTTCCGGGGCCAACGTCCTGACTTTC
TRBJ2-2 | TRBV7-8 | . | 15 | . | CASRRRQADTGELFF | TGTGCCAGCAGACGCCGACAGGCTGACACCGGGGAGCTGTTTTTT
TRBJ2-2 | TRBV6-1 | . | 15 | . | CASSGYRVEGGELFF | TGTGCCAGCAGTGGGTACAGGGTCGAAGGCGGGGAGCTGTTTTTT
TRBJ1-1 | TRBV19 | many | 16 | . | CASRRGGEGTDTEAFF | TGTGCCAGTCGCCGGGGAGGGGAGGGAACCGACACTGAAGCTTTCTTT
TRBJ2-7 | TRBV29-1 | few | 15 | TRBD2 | CSVGWSGTGGHEQYF | TGCAGCGTTGGATGGAGCGGGACCGGCGGTCACGAGCAGTACTTC
TRBJ2-2 | TRBV21-1 | . | 17 | . | CASSKGNERPGTGELFF | TGTGCCAGCAGCAAAGGCAACGAGCGCCCGGGCACCGGGGAGCTGTTTTTT
TRBJ2-4 | TRBV4-1 | once | 14 | TRBD1 | CASSQIGGAYIQYF | TGCGCCAGCAGCCAAATAGGGGGCGCATACATTCAGTACTTC
TRBJ1-3 | TRBV7-9 | . | 16 | . | CASSSSNRDIGNTIYF | TGTGCCAGCAGCTCCTCGAACCGGGACATTGGAAACACCATATATTTT